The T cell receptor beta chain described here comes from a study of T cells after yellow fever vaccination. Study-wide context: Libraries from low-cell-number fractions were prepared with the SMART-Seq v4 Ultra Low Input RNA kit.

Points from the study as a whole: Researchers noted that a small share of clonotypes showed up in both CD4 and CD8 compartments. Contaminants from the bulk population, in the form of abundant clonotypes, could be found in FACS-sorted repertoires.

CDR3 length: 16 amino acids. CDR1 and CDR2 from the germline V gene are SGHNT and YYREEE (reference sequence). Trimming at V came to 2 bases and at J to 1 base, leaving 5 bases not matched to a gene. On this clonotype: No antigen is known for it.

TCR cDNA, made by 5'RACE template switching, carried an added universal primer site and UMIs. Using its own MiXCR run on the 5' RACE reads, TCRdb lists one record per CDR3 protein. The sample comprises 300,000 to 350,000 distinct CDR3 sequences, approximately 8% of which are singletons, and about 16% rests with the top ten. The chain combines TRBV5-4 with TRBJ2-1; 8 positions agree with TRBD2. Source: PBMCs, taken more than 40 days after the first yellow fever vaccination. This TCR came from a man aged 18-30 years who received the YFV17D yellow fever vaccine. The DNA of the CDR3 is TGTGCCAGCAGCTTCGGCTCGGGGGGGTCCTACAATGAGCAGTTCTTC. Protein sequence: CASSFGSGGSYNEQFF. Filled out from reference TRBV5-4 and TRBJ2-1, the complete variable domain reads ETGVTQSPTHLIKTRGQQVTLRCSSQSGHNTVSWYQQALGQGPQFIFQYYREEENGRGNFPPRFSGLQFPNYSSELNVNALELDDSALYLCASSFGSGGSYNEQFFGPGTRLTVL.